The following is a T cell receptor beta chain sequence with its context. What it binds is not known. This sample stems from a study of blood T cells in healthy people across ages. Per germline, CDR1 MNHEY and CDR2 SVGAGI. The CDR3 is 13 residues long. Together with a sample-barcoded 5' primer, a J-beta primer mix was included in a second PCR lasting roughly 6 to 12 cycles. A single record per CDR3 protein comes from TCRdb applying MiXCR to the 5' RACE reads. Of around 1,800,000 distinct CDR3 sequences in the sample, approximately 39% were seen once. Findings of the study overall: Long-lived donors exceeded aged donors in naive CD4+ cells and diversity. Correlation between TCR beta diversity and naive T cell percentage was strong.

The chain combines TRBV6-5 with TRBJ2-7; no definite D call. TRBJ2-5 matches the DNA end more closely, so the J call is doubtful. The sample taken for sequencing was blood. The source is a human donor in good health. The CDR3 protein is CASSYPVGKTQYF. The CDR3 bases are TGTGCCAGCAGTTACCCCGTAGGGAAGACCCAGTACTTC.